This T cell receptor beta chain was observed in a study of cytomegalovirus exposure and HLA in healthy donors (dated by TCRdb to the late 2010s). For the study in its entirety: According to an earlier analysis of a few hundred of the donors, 150 million to 200 million T cells yielded roughly 110 million unique TCR beta sequences and 276 Gb of sequence data. The later analysis used no new phenotypic data to find candidate immune exposures, relying instead on TCR beta sequences and their occurrence across donors. Genome-wide SNP genotypes for about three fifths of the roughly 670 donors were used in a later genetic analysis, which treated that subset as a discovery cohort. All discovery cohort repertoires had been generated using a single sequencing platform. Alongside the repertoire data, information on donor age, sex, ethnicity and CMV serostatus was compiled. An earlier analysis of some 600 of the donors applied high-throughput TCR beta sequencing to assess whether each TCR beta V gene segment acted as functional or pseudogenic. In addition to the first cohort of 666 subjects, a separate validation cohort of 120 different subjects was used. HLA typing covered class I and class II loci at four-digit resolution. Using immunosequencing, the study profiled T cell repertoires from 640 or so subjects and related those repertoires to cytomegalovirus serostatus. Of the roughly 410 genotyped donors, more than 75% were placed in the genetic ancestry cluster associated with self-reported Caucasian donors. About five DR-DQ haplotypes were handled as single units for association and clustering because linkage in the cohort was strong. On average, around 240,000 unique TCR beta nucleotide sequences were sequenced per donor among some 420 genotyped donors of the cohort, with roughly 18% of those sequences being non-productive. Approximately 310 gigabases of sequencing data and 70 million to 100 million unique TCR sequences were included in an early release covering roughly 600 HLA-typed donors. The study aimed to test whether signatures of past pathogen exposure could be identified by cataloging public T cell receptors. To predict cytomegalovirus infection status, the study brought together high-throughput TCR immunosequencing, statistical association of individual TCRs with disease status, and machine learning. A later analysis re-examined previously published TCR beta repertoires from hundreds of donors and added high-resolution HLA genotyping to investigate patterns of TCR occurrence. The number of donors typed differed by locus, with 629-630 for A, B, C, DRB1 and DQB1, roughly 520 for DQA1, approximately 570 for DPA1, and over 400 for DPB1. Study-wide conclusions, independent of this receptor: In the study, some 180 TCR beta chains were listed as associated with cytomegalovirus. A cluster of highly shared sequence variants was judged likely to represent a technical artifact of the sequencing pipeline. In an earlier analysis of roughly 500 of the donors, most TCR beta V segments appeared in productive rearrangements about 90% or about 30% of the time, broadly matching IMGT annotations. V-gene and J-gene trimming of TCR beta chains was associated with a missense DCLRE1C variant in a later genetic analysis, and the association was replicated in an independent cohort. Because HLA typing was unavailable for some donors at each locus, only the typed subset was used in association tests. A further reported finding was that TCR beta sequences accurately predicted the HLA-A and HLA-B alleles for most subjects in the first cohort. The classifier was reported to diagnose cytomegalovirus status with high specificity and sensitivity in both the original and validation cohorts. It was suggested by the authors that the approach could potentially be generalized to other disease states and immunological phenotypes. According to a later analysis, TCR association rates differed among HLA loci, with DRB1 alleles showing the most associated TCRs and HLA-C alleles showing the fewest. When HLA alleles, especially DR and DQ, strongly co-occurred, attributing TCR associations to individual alleles was difficult. A few of the identified cytomegalovirus-associated TCR beta chains were confirmed in vitro to be specific for cytomegalovirus antigens. Some IMGT-functional V segments, including TRBV6-2 and TRBV6-3, could not be distinguished by the 87-base-pair reads and were therefore excluded. Because counts were too low, roughly 17 rarely observed V segments, including chromosome 9 orphons, were left out of the earlier analysis of 587 of the donors. Several of the top co-occurrence clusters appeared to be linked to parvovirus B19, influenza, CMV and Epstein-Barr virus, according to a later analysis. Most TCR sequences were observed very rarely across donors, whereas some public TCRs were present in many individuals. Linkage disequilibrium might explain the correlated functional status among segregating V segments, but an unknown experimental factor could not be ruled out. Compared with the 666-donor mean, donors in an Asian-associated ancestry cluster had fewer N-insertions in productive TCRs, according to a later genetic analysis. A later analysis found that HLA-associated TCR beta chains were more clonally expanded and had lower generation probabilities than equally common non-associated chains. According to a later analysis, most CMV-associated TCR beta chains appeared to be HLA-restricted, and the HLA associations seemed to be driven largely by CMV exposure. The only immune exposure information available for the cohort was CMV serostatus. Roughly uniform sequencing depth across donors was assumed in presence/absence analyses, although this assumption may not hold. Specific HLA alleles were associated with some 15,000 TCR beta sequences at a false discovery rate of 0.05 in a later analysis. The cohort was sequenced for TCR beta chains only, and without alpha or paired-chain data the features that could be detected were limited.

V and J are trimmed by 1 base and 8 bases, and the gene matches miss 10 bases of the junction. CDR1 SGHRS and CDR2 YFSETQ were looked up in the germline V gene. Measured from the cysteine to the phenylalanine, the CDR3 is 15 residues long. The read is trimmed to its CDR3 DNA, 45 bases read in frame from base 1. The cohort comprised around 690 healthy bone marrow donors. At the time of sampling, every cohort member was nominally healthy, though immune exposures that went unrecorded were likely present. The donor was CMV seronegative and was included in the group of about 350 seronegative cohort members. Every donor gave a peripheral blood sample, and the peripheral blood mononuclear cells from that sample were used for TCR beta sequencing. The Qiagen DNeasy Blood Extraction Kit was used to extract genomic DNA from the blood cell samples. Comment on this clone: The antigen it recognizes is unknown. The sample holds no much larger clone one base away, and base qualities are not on file.

Receptors were amplified or captured by the immunoSEQ multiplex PCR assay. For the multiplex PCR, a mixture combining 60 forward primers for TCR Vbeta segments and 13 reverse primers for TCR Jbeta segments was used. The CDR3 region of rearranged TCR beta genes was amplified from genomic DNA by a multiplex PCR assay. The amplified TCR beta libraries were sequenced on the Illumina HiSeq System as 87-base-pair reads. As for how the authors treated the data: In a later analysis, tens of millions of unique TCR beta chains were counted across the 500 to 850 repertoires, and roughly 11 million of these chains were shared by at least two donors. A nearest-neighbor algorithm error-corrected the raw reads and collapsed the reads into unique sequences, merging closely related sequences to remove PCR and sequencing errors. CDR3 sequences were aligned to IMGT reference sequences to assign V, D and J gene segments. Each retained sequence needed at least a six-nucleotide match to both a V gene segment and a J gene segment. Rearrangements were classified as productive when the CDR3 lacked stop codons and remained in frame with V and J, and all other rearrangements were classified as non-productive. Following IMGT convention, CDR3 was defined as the stretch from the second conserved V-encoded cysteine to the conserved J-encoded phenylalanine. Sequences without an unambiguous match to a single V gene segment were excluded from the earlier analysis of almost 600 of the donors. An earlier analysis of just under 600 of the donors called V segments functional above 56.7% productive rearrangements and segregating when the between-donor standard deviation exceeded 5%. To diagnose cytomegalovirus status from the catalog of TCR beta chain sequences, a statistical classification framework was built. A later analysis assigned V and J genes by comparing TCR nucleotide sequences with IMGT/GENE-DB human TR gene sequences. Using the TCRdist pipeline, a later analysis assigned CDR3 sequences along with most-parsimonious VDJ recombination scenarios. In a later analysis, each TCR beta chain was defined by its CDR3 amino acid sequence together with its V-gene family, and reads without a unique V-gene family were excluded. A later analysis removed several hundred highly shared, low-generation-probability nucleotide sequences to deal with suspected cross-contamination and a sequencing artifact. In a later analysis, a clonal expansion index for each public chain was calculated from normalized within-repertoire ranks of inferred template counts. In a later analysis, generation probabilities were computed using a VDJ recombination model fitted to out-of-frame rearrangements, and the results were checked against IGoR. In a later analysis, TCR-TCR, TCR-HLA and TCR-CMV co-occurrence was scored with hypergeometric tests, and a repertoire-size bias correction was applied to TCR pairs. A later analysis estimated false discovery rates by permuting HLA or CMV assignments 20 times. A later analysis grouped co-occurring TCRs with DBSCAN, adding TCRdist sequence similarity when clustering within HLA-allele-positive subsets. For co-occurrence clustering, repertoires with fewer than 30,000 or more than 120,000 public chains were excluded, along with 4 to 6 repertoires with anomalous nucleotide sharing. TCRdb carries this immuneACCESS record with in-frame sequences only. Its versions omit some clonotypes, under half of them owing to an unresolved V gene in the studies checked, with the rest unexplained. V, J and clone size reflect that table, while D and trimming were determined from the DNA. Within this sample are 100,000 to 150,000 clones, with about 80% of them counted one time only. The ten largest clones add up to roughly 2.4% of the sample.

This clonotype originated in a man aged 30 to 39 in good health and CMV-seronegative. Material: PBMCs. The V gene is TRBV5-1 and the J gene is TRBJ1-2; a stretch of 8 junction bases matches TRBD1. CDR3 protein: CASSLLAGQEEGYTF. The nucleotide sequence is given as TGCGCCAGCAGCTTGCTAGCGGGACAGGAAGAAGGCTACACCTTC. The entire variable domain, with the stretches around the CDR3 drawn from the reference TRBV5-1 and TRBJ1-2 proteins, is KAGVTQTPRYLIKTRGQQVTLSCSPISGHRSVSWYQQTPGQGLQFLFEYFSETQRNKGNFPGRFSGRQFSNSRSEMNVSTLELGDSALYLCASSLLAGQEEGYTFGSGTRLTVV.